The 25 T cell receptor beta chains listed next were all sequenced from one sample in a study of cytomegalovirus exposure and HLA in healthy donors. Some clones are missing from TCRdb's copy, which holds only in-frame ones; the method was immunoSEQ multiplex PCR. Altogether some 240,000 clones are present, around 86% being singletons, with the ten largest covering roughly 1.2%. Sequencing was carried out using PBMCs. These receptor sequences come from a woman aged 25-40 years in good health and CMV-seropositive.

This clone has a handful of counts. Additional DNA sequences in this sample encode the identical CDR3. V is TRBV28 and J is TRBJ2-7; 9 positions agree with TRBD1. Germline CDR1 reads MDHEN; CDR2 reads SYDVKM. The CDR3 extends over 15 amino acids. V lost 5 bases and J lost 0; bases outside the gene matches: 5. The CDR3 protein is CASSPRDRDSYEQYF. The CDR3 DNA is TGTGCCAGCAGTCCTAGGGACAGGGACTCCTACGAGCAGTACTTC.

The CDR3, as DNA: TGTGCCAGCAGCCCAGTTGGGACTCCAAACTATGGCTACACCTTC. Amino acids: CASSPVGTPNYGYTF. This chain links TRBV7-8 with TRBJ1-2, with a possible D match to TRBD1 (5 bases). Trimming pared 5 bases from V and 2 bases from J, leaving 15 bases between. Germline loops: CDR1 SGHVS, CDR2 FQNEAQ. This CDR3 is 15 amino acids long.

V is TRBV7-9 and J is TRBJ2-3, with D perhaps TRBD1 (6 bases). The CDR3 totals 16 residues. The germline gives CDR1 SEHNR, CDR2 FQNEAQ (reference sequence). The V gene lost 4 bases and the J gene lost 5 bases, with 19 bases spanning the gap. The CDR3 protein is CASSSTWGQGEDTQYF. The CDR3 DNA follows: TGTGCCAGCAGCTCTACCTGGGGGCAAGGGGAAGATACGCAGTATTTT.

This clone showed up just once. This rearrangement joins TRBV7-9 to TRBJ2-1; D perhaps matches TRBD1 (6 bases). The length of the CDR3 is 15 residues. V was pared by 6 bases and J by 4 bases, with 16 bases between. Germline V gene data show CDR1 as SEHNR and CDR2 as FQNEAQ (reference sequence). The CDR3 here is CASRSLAGQYNEQFF. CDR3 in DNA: TGTGCCAGCAGAAGCTTAGCCGGACAGTACAATGAGCAGTTCTTC.

DNA for the CDR3: TGTGCCAGCAGTTTGGCGGAGCCGGCAGATACGCAGTATTTT. Protein sequence: CASSLAEPADTQYF. The V gene is TRBV27, the J gene TRBJ2-3; D ambiguous. CDR3 size: 14 residues. Trimming took off 3 bases at V and 4 bases at J, with 11 bases between the two ends. CDR1 is MNHEY and CDR2 is SMNVEV in the germline V gene (reference sequence).

CDR3 loop: CASSISGHFSYEQYF. The CDR3 nucleotides read TGTGCCAGTAGCATCAGCGGTCACTTCTCCTACGAGCAGTACTTC. The V call is TRBV19, the J call TRBJ2-7; perhaps TRBD2 as D (5 bases). Germline V gives CDR1 LNHDA, CDR2 SQIVND (reference sequence). Trimming took 6 bases from V and 0 from J, leaving 15 bases between them. This CDR3 is built from 15 residues.

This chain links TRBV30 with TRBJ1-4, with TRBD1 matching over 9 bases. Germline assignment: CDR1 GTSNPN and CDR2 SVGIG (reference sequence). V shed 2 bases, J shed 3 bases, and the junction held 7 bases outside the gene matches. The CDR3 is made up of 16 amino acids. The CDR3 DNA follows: TGTGCCTGGAGTAGAAGAGGGACAGGGCCTAATGAAAAACTGTTTTTT. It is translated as CAWSRRGTGPNEKLFF.

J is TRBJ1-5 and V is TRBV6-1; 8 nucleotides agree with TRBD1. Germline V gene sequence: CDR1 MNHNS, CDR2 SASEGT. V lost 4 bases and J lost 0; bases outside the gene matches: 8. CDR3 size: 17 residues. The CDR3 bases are TGTGCCAGCAGTGGGGGGACAGGCATTTATAGCAATCAGCCCCAGCATTTT. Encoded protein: CASSGGTGIYSNQPQHF.

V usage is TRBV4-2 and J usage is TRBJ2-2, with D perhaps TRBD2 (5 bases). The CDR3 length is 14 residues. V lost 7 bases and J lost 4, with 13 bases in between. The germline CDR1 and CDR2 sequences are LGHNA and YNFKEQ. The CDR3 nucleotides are TGTGCCAGCAATACCATCGGGATCACCGGGGAGCTGTTTTTT. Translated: CASNTIGITGELFF.

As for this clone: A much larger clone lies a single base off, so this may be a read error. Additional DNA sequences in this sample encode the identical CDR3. In DNA, the CDR3 is TGTGCCAGCAGCTTAGTCCAGGATCAGCCCCAGCATTTT. Translation: CASSLVQDQPQHF. The chain has TRBV7-8 and TRBJ1-5; no firm D call. CDR1 and CDR2 (germline): SGHVS, FQNEAQ. The CDR3 length is 13 residues. V was shortened by 1 base and J by 5 bases, with 6 bases between the two germline ends.

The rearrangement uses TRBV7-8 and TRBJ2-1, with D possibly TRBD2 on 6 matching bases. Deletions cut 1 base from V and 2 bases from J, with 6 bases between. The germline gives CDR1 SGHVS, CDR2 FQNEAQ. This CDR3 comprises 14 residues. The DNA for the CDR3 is TGTGCCAGCAGCTTAGGGACTACCTACAATGAGCAGTTCTTC. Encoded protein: CASSLGTTYNEQFF.

CDR3 sequence: CASSPGGFTDTQYF. The CDR3 DNA follows: TGTGCCAGCAGCCCGGGGGGCTTTACAGATACGCAGTATTTT. The chain uses TRBV6-1 and TRBJ2-3; TRBD2 is a possible D gene (7 bases). The CDR3 runs 14 residues. The germline V gene encodes CDR1 MNHNS and CDR2 SASEGT. V gave up 6 bases and J gave up 3 bases, with 13 bases separating them.

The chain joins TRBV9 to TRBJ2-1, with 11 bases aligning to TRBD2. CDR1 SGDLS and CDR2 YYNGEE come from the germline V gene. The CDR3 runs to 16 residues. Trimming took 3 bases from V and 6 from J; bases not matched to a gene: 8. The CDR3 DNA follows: TGTGCCAGCAGCGCTATGGGACTAGCGGTTGTCAATGAGCAGTTCTTC. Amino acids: CASSAMGLAVVNEQFF.

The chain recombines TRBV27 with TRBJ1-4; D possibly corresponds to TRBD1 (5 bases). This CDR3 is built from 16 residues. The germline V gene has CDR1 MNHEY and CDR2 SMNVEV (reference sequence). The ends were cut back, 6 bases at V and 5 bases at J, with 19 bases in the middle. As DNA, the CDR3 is TGTGCCAGCAGCCCAATCGGGACTCCGTTCAATGAAAAACTGTTTTTT. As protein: CASSPIGTPFNEKLFF. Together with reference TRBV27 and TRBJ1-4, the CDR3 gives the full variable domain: EAQVTQNPRYLITVTGKKLTVTCSQNMNHEYMSWYRQDPGLGLRQIYYSMNVEVTDKGDVPEGYKVSRKEKRNFPLILESPSPNQTSLYFCASSPIGTPFNEKLFFGSGTQLSVL.

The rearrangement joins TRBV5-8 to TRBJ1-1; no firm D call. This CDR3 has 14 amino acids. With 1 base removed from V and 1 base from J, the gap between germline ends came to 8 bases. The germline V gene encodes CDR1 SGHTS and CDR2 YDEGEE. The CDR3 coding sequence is TGTGCCAGCAGCTTGATTGGCCAGAACACTGAAGCTTTCTTT. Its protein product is CASSLIGQNTEAFF.

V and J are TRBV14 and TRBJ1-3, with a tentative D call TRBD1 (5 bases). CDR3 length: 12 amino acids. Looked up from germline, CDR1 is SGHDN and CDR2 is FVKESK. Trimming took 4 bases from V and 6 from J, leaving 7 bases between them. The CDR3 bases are TGTGCCAGCAGCCGACAGTTAAACACCATATATTTT. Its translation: CASSRQLNTIYF.

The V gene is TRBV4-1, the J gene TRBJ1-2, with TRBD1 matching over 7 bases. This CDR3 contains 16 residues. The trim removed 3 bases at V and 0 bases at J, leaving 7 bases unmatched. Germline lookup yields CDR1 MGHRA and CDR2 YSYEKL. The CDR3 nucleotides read TGCGCCAGCAGCCATAGAACAGGGGTTACTAACTATGGCTACACCTTC. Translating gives CASSHRTGVTNYGYTF.

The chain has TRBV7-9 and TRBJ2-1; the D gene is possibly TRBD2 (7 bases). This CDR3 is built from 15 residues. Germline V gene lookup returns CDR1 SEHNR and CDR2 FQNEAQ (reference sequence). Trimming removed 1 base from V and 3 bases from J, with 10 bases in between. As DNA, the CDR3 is TGTGCCAGCAGCTTAGAGGGAGGGGGCTACAATGAGCAGTTCTTC. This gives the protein CASSLEGGGYNEQFF.

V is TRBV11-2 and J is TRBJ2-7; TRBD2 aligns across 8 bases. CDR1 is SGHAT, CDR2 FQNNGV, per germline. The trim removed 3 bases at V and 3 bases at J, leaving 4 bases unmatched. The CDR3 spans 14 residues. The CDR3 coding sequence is TGTGCCAGCAGCTTTCTAGCGGGCGGCTACGAGCAGTACTTC. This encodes CASSFLAGGYEQYF.

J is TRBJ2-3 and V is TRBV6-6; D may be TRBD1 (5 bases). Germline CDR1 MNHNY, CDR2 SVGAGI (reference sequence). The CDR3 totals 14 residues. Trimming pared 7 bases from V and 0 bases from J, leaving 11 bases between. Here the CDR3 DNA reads TGTGCCAGCACGGACATGACAAGCACAGATACGCAGTATTTT. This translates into CASTDMTSTDTQYF.

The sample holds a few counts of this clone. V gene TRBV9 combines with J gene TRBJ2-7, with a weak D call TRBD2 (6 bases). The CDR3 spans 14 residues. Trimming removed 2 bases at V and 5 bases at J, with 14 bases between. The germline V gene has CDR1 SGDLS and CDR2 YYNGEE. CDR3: CASSVGSGTDEQYF. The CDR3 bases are TGTGCCAGCAGCGTCGGGAGTGGGACGGACGAGCAGTACTTC.

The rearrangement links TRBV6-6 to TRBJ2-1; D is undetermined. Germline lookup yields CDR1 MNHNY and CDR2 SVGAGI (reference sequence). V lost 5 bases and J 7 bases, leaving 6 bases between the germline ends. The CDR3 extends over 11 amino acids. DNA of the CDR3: TGTGCCAGCAGTGCAACAAATGAGCAGTTCTTC. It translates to CASSATNEQFF.

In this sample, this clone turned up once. CDR3 nucleotide sequence: TGCAGCGTTGTGTCCTCGATGTGGACTAGCTTCACAGATACGCAGTATTTT. It translates to CSVVSSMWTSFTDTQYF. The chain employs TRBV29-1 and TRBJ2-3; 8 nucleotides agree with TRBD2. Germline V gene data show CDR1 as SQVTM and CDR2 as ANQGSEA. The length of the CDR3 is 17 residues. V was clipped by 4 bases and J by 2 bases; unmatched bases: 14.

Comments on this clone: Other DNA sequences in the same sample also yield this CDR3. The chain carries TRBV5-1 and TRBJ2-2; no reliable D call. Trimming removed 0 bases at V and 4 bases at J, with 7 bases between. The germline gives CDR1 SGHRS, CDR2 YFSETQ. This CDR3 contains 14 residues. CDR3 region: CASSLAGGTGELFF. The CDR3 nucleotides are TGCGCCAGCAGCTTGGCCGGTGGCACCGGGGAGCTGTTTTTT. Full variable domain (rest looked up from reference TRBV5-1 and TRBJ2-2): KAGVTQTPRYLIKTRGQQVTLSCSPISGHRSVSWYQQTPGQGLQFLFEYFSETQRNKGNFPGRFSGRQFSNSRSEMNVSTLELGDSALYLCASSLAGGTGELFFGEGSRLTVL.

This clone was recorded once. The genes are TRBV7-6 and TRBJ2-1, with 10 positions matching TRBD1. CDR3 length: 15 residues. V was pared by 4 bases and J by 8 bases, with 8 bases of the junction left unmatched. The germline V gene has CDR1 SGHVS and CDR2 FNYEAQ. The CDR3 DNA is TGTGCCAGCAGCTCAGGACAGGGGGTGAACCATGAGCAGTTCTTC. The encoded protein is CASSSGQGVNHEQFF.